The 17 T cell receptor beta chains listed next were all sequenced from one sample in a study of PD-L1 blockade in urothelial cancer. Time point meaning: pretreatment peripheral blood. Sequencing was performed with immunoSEQ multiplex PCR; in TCRdb, only in-frame clones are kept and a portion is missing. The table lists roughly 51,000 clones, 70% to 90% of them singletons, with roughly 22% in the top ten. This sample comprised PBMCs, obtained around atezolizumab (anti-PD-L1) treatment. The receptors derive from a man in his 60s with urothelial cancer.

The chain joins TRBV28 to TRBJ1-6; 10 bases are shared with TRBD1. This CDR3 comprises 15 residues. After removal of 3 bases from V and 6 bases from J, the junction contained 2 bases not matched to a gene. Per germline, CDR1 MDHEN and CDR2 SYDVKM. The chain's CDR3 is CASSLGQGFNSPLHF. CDR3 bases: TGTGCCAGCAGTTTGGGACAGGGGTTTAATTCACCCCTCCACTTT.

The CDR3 is CASSPFSGADYNEQFF. The CDR3 DNA follows: TGTGCCAGCTCACCCTTTAGCGGAGCCGACTACAATGAGCAGTTCTTC. The chain carries TRBV18 and TRBJ2-1; D is perhaps TRBD2 (6 bases). The CDR3 length is 16 residues. The V end was cut by 3 bases, the J end by 3 bases, with 15 bases between. Germline-derived CDR1 and CDR2 are KGHSH and LQKENI.

The chain employs TRBV7-2 and TRBJ2-5; D is possibly TRBD2 (5 bases). CDR1 and CDR2 (germline): SGHTA, FQGNSA. Trimming shortened V by 0 bases and J by 4 bases, and 9 bases separated the two germline ends. This CDR3 has 14 residues. The CDR3 here is CASSLAQRVETQYF. CDR3 bases: TGTGCCAGCAGCTTAGCCCAGAGGGTAGAGACCCAGTACTTC.

V usage is TRBV18 and J usage is TRBJ2-7; possibly TRBD1 for D (5 bases). This CDR3 is built from 14 residues. Trimming took 3 bases from V and 6 from J, leaving 15 bases between them. Germline lookup yields CDR1 KGHSH and CDR2 LQKENI. Here the CDR3 DNA reads TGTGCCAGCTCACCTACCACAGGTTTAATCGAGCAGTACTTC. Amino acid sequence: CASSPTTGLIEQYF.

Here the CDR3 reads CASSLRTGSYNEQFF. As DNA, the CDR3 is TGTGCCAGCAGCTTACGGACAGGCTCCTACAATGAGCAGTTCTTC. The rearrangement uses TRBV7-9 and TRBJ2-1; 7 bases map to TRBD1. The CDR3 length is 15 residues. V lost 2 bases to trimming and J lost 0 bases; unmatched junction nucleotides: 1. Germline assignment: CDR1 SEHNR and CDR2 FQNEAQ (reference sequence).

The chain employs TRBV11-2 and TRBJ2-3; TRBD1 agrees at 7 bases. The germline V gene encodes CDR1 SGHAT and CDR2 FQNNGV. V lost 0 bases to trimming and J lost 3 bases; unmatched junction nucleotides: 3. There are 15 residues in the CDR3. The CDR3 nucleotides are TGTGCCAGCAGCTTAGATGGACAGGCGACAGATACGCAGTATTTT. It yields the protein CASSLDGQATDTQYF.

The CDR3: CASSGGTSGGRVDTQYF. Written as DNA, the CDR3 is TGTGCCAGCAGTGGTGGGACTAGCGGGGGGCGGGTTGATACGCAGTATTTT. The V gene is TRBV6-1, the J gene TRBJ2-3; TRBD2 matches at 15 bases. J gave up 6 bases and V 4 bases, and 8 bases lay outside the gene matches. This CDR3 has 17 residues. Per the germline V gene, CDR1 is MNHNS and CDR2 is SASEGT.

The chain is built from TRBV10-3 and TRBJ1-6, with 8 nucleotides matching TRBD1. Per germline, CDR1 ENHRY and CDR2 SYGVKD. V lost 2 bases and J lost 8; bases outside the gene matches: 8. The length of the CDR3 is 16 residues. This CDR3 is CAISEILGTGDSPLHF. The CDR3 DNA sequence: TGTGCCATCAGTGAGATATTAGGGACAGGAGATTCACCCCTCCACTTT.

This rearrangement joins TRBV30 to TRBJ2-5, with D possibly TRBD1 on 6 matching bases. This CDR3 region has 13 residues. Germline CDR1 and CDR2: GTSNPN and SVGIG (reference sequence). Trimming took off 2 bases at V and 4 bases at J, with 11 bases between the two ends. The CDR3 DNA reads as TGTGCCTGGAGTTTCAGGGGACGAGAGACCCAGTACTTC. Residues: CAWSFRGRETQYF.

The chain joins TRBV5-8 to TRBJ1-4; 9 bases fit TRBD1. The germline gives CDR1 SGHTS, CDR2 YDEGEE. The CDR3 runs 14 residues. Germline trimming cut 4 bases from V and 8 bases from J; bases unmatched to any gene: 6. In nucleotides, the CDR3 is TGTGCCAGCAGCCCGACAGGGGGGGTAGAAAAACTGTTTTTT. Its protein is CASSPTGGVEKLFF.

V and J are TRBV6-6 and TRBJ2-1; 10 bases are a match to TRBD1. Germline CDR1 and CDR2: MNHNY and SVGAGI (reference sequence). CDR3 size: 16 residues. V was pared by 7 bases and J by 7 bases, with 13 bases of the junction left unmatched. As DNA, the CDR3 is TGTGCCAGCAATCGGCCCTCGACAGGGGGCGCGAATGAGCAGTTCTTC. Encoded protein: CASNRPSTGGANEQFF.

The V call is TRBV9, the J call TRBJ2-3; D perhaps matches TRBD1 (6 bases). V was shortened by 0 bases and J by 6 bases, with 11 bases between the two germline ends. There are 14 residues in the CDR3. Germline V gives CDR1 SGDLS, CDR2 YYNGEE. The chain's CDR3 is CASSVEGGRDTQYF. In DNA form, the CDR3 reads TGTGCCAGCAGCGTAGAAGGGGGTAGGGATACGCAGTATTTT.

The chain carries TRBV6-5 and TRBJ2-7, with 7 bases lining up with TRBD1. V was clipped by 2 bases and J by 2 bases; unmatched bases: 6. Per the germline V gene, CDR1 is MNHEY and CDR2 is SVGAGI. The CDR3 spans 15 residues. The chain's CDR3 is CASSYEGASAYEQYF. DNA for the CDR3: TGTGCCAGCAGTTACGAGGGGGCGTCGGCCTACGAGCAGTACTTC.

DNA of the CDR3: TGTGCCAGCAGTCAAAGGGGGACAGTGGCCTATGGCTACACCTTC. This sequence encodes CASSQRGTVAYGYTF. The chain employs TRBV25-1 and TRBJ1-2; 7 bases agree with TRBD1. From germline, CDR1 is MGHDK and CDR2 SYGVNS. This CDR3 contains 15 residues. V gave up 5 bases and J gave up 4 bases; unmatched junction bases: 10.

This chain uses TRBV5-8 with TRBJ1-1, with D tentatively TRBD1 (5 bases). In germline, CDR1 is SGHTS, CDR2 YDEGEE. V was trimmed by 1 base and J by 7 bases, leaving 17 bases between them. This CDR3 comprises 15 residues. The CDR3 nucleotides read TGTGCCAGCAGCTTGTGGGGGGGAGTAACAGATGAAGCTTTCTTT. This codes for CASSLWGGVTDEAFF.

The V call is TRBV4-1, the J call TRBJ2-1; 11 nucleotides line up with TRBD1. The ends lost 0 bases at V and 10 bases at J; junction bases unmatched: 20. Germline assignment: CDR1 MGHRA and CDR2 YSYEKL. The CDR3 has 20 amino acids. The CDR3 DNA follows: TGCGCCAGCAGCCAAGATAACAGTATAAGGTCGGGACAGGGGGGCAGAGAGCAGTTCTTC. Its protein product is CASSQDNSIRSGQGGREQFF.

This chain uses TRBV7-6 with TRBJ2-1; 12 bases map to TRBD2. Germline assignment: CDR1 SGHVS and CDR2 FNYEAQ. V was clipped by 5 bases and J by 9 bases; unmatched bases: 20. CDR3 length: 19 amino acids. CDR3 loop: CASSHRNPGTSGFSSEQFF. CDR3 bases: TGTGCCAGCAGCCACCGAAACCCCGGGACTAGCGGGTTTTCGAGTGAGCAGTTCTTC.